The clone carrying this TCR beta chain was recorded once. Antigen specificity is unknown. This sample is drawn from a study of shared clonotypes between healthy human individuals. Whole-study context: Each donor's CD4 naive and CD4 memory cells filled three plates apiece, CD8 naive two, and CD8 memory one.

CD8 cells regarded as naive lacked CD45RO, were positively chosen for CCR7, and omitted terminally differentiated effector memory CD45RA+ cells. There were only Caucasian adults among the donors, and all lived in Nashville, Tennessee. The data were produced by immunoSEQ multiplex PCR, yet TCRdb's version contains in-frame clones alone and is incomplete. This repertoire shows about 1,800,000 clones, approximately 95% found once; its top ten account for 0.95% to 1.5%. Study-wide results and caveats: A handful of donors had 5% to 6.5% of their naive CD4 clonotypes in common. The diversity represented, both genetic and in exposure history, was limited by few donors.

V was cut by 6 bases and J by 7 bases, with 18 bases left in between. The length of the CDR3 is 15 residues. The germline gives CDR1 SNHLY, CDR2 FYNNEI. The receptor was isolated from a young man in good health. The specimen was naive CD8+ T cells sorted from blood. V is TRBV2 and J is TRBJ1-4; possible D gene TRBD1, 5 bases. This CDR3 is CASRPGTSSVEKLFF. The CDR3 coding sequence is TGTGCCAGCAGGCCCGGGACCTCAAGCGTTGAAAAACTGTTTTTT. Combining the CDR3 with reference TRBV2 and TRBJ1-4 gives the whole variable domain EPEVTQTPSHQVTQMGQEVILRCVPISNHLYFYWYRQILGQKVEFLVSFYNNEISEKSEIFDDQFSVERPDGSNFTLKIRSTKLEDSAMYFCASRPGTSSVEKLFFGSGTQLSVL.